The 7 T cell receptor beta chains in this list originate from one sample, sequenced in a study of T cells after posttransplantation cyclophosphamide. Repertoires were generated with immunoSEQ multiplex PCR, while TCRdb's copy carries only in-frame clones and drops some. The repertoire consists of roughly 32,000 clones, with around 90% occurring once and the leading ten covering 0.2% to 0.3%. Cells defined as naive were viable CD3+CD4+ or CD3+CD8+ and CCR7+CD45RA+CD45RO-CD95-CD27+CD28+. Source material: naive CD4+ T cells sorted from PBMCs. The source of these receptors is a woman in her fifties or sixties in good health, CMV-negative, and a related stem cell transplant donor.

This clone was counted once. This chain uses TRBV5-1 with TRBJ2-3, with 15 bases that match TRBD2. The CDR3 is made up of 15 amino acids. J lost 4 bases, V lost 6 bases, and 3 bases had no gene match. Germline V lookup: CDR1 SGHRS, CDR2 YFSETQ. The CDR3 nucleotides are TGCGCCAGCACGGGACTAGCGGGGGGTTCAGATACGCAGTATTTT. Residues: CASTGLAGGSDTQYF.

A note on this clone: Germline and junction disagree at one end, which may indicate a read error. The V and J genes are TRBV19 and TRBJ2-7, with D tentatively TRBD2 (6 bases). The CDR3 spans 15 residues. Germline V gene lookup returns CDR1 LNHDA and CDR2 SQIVND (reference sequence). CDR3: CASSIGGILSYERYF. For the CDR3, the DNA is TGTGCCAGTAGTATTGGAGGGATCCTCTCCTACGAGCGGTACTTC.

The V call is TRBV6-6, the J call TRBJ1-2; 8 positions agree with TRBD1. From germline, CDR1 is MNHNY and CDR2 SVGAGI (reference sequence). The CDR3 is 15 amino acids. V was pared by 6 bases and J by 6 bases, with 12 bases of the junction left unmatched. The CDR3 sequence: CASSYDVGQVHGYTF. The CDR3, as DNA: TGTGCCAGCAGCTACGACGTGGGACAGGTCCATGGCTACACCTTC.

This chain joins TRBV2 and TRBJ2-4; TRBD2 aligns across 14 bases. Trimming took 7 bases from V and 13 from J; bases not matched to a gene: 12. Germline CDR1 SNHLY, CDR2 FYNNEI. CDR3 size: 15 residues. CDR3 amino acids: CASTSGTSGRTRQYF. In nucleotides, the CDR3 is TGTGCCAGCACCTCCGGGACTAGCGGGAGAACTCGACAGTACTTC. Looking up the rest from reference TRBV2 and TRBJ2-4 gives the full variable domain: EPEVTQTPSHQVTQMGQEVILRCVPISNHLYFYWYRQILGQKVEFLVSFYNNEISEKSEIFDDQFSVERPDGSNFTLKIRSTKLEDSAMYFCASTSGTSGRTRQYFGAGTRLSVL.

The chain couples TRBV7-8 to TRBJ2-2; D not certain. Germline V gene sequence: CDR1 SGHVS, CDR2 FQNEAQ. The CDR3 loop spans 14 amino acids. Trimming removed 2 bases from V and 2 bases from J, with 6 bases in between. The CDR3 spells CASSLILNTGELFF. CDR3 DNA sequence: TGTGCCAGCAGCTTAATACTAAACACCGGGGAGCTGTTTTTT.

The chain links TRBV29-1 to TRBJ2-3; the match to TRBD1 covers 8 bases. V lost 7 bases to trimming and J lost 3 bases; unmatched junction nucleotides: 9. Germline values: CDR1 SQVTM, CDR2 ANQGSEA. The CDR3 is 14 amino acids. CDR3 DNA: TGCAGCGCCCACCAGGGGGCGATGACAGATACGCAGTATTTT. Protein product: CSAHQGAMTDTQYF.

The chain carries TRBV18 and TRBJ2-5; perhaps TRBD1 as D (5 bases). V shed 1 base and J shed 2 bases, with 8 bases lying between them. The CDR3 has 14 residues. The germline CDR1 and CDR2 sequences are KGHSH and LQKENI. CDR3 in amino acids: CASSPRQLQETQYF. CDR3 sequence (DNA): TGTGCCAGCTCACCACGACAGTTACAAGAGACCCAGTACTTC.